This is a list of T cell receptor beta chains from one sample in a study of T cell repertoires in cytomegalovirus infection. TCRdb re-analysed the reads in MiXCR, keeping a single row per CDR3 protein. The repertoire includes tens of thousands of distinct CDR3 sequences, over 3.5% of them detected once, and under 25% sits in the top ten. The sequencing input was PBMCs. Receptors originate from a human donor in good health (CMV status not recorded). Some clones in this sample may be carry-over from other donors' samples. The CDR3 runs from the conserved cysteine through the conserved F or W. The size entry is marked missing in some rows and otherwise reads once, few, many or a size class.

j_call clone_size v_call cdr3_aa
TRBJ1-1 many TRBV7-2 CASSPGQGGNTEAFF
TRBJ1-1 many TRBV7-9 CASGGGASAEAFF
TRBJ2-5 many TRBV7-2 CASSLESAKGLAGGIREETQYF
TRBJ2-5 many TRBV20-1 CSASAFETQYF
TRBJ2-1 many TRBV6-1 CASSPLDEQFF
TRBJ1-5 many TRBV6-2/TRBV6-3 CASGQGIQPQHF
TRBJ1-3 many TRBV20-1 CSARPGGSGNTIYF
TRBJ2-1 many TRBV28 CASLPSGVYNEQFF
TRBJ2-3 NA TRBV6-1 CASSSSRLGLDTQYF
TRBJ2-5 many TRBV6-6 CASSSGPRNQETQYF
TRBJ2-7 few TRBV7-9 CASSPMPGQKWAKPFEQYF
TRBJ2-7 many TRBV7-2 CASSPLMTGEQYF
TRBJ2-3 many TRBV7-8 CASSPGLAESTDTQYF
TRBJ2-5 many TRBV7-2 CASSVYPGEGETQYF
TRBJ2-7 many TRBV6-1 CASSPAPGRSYEQYF
TRBJ1-3 many TRBV7-2 CASSLTTAFSGNTIYF
TRBJ2-7 many TRBV5-5 CASSLAVSGREQYF
TRBJ2-7 NA TRBV7-8 CASSSEGGRGTYEQYF
TRBJ2-7 many TRBV7-2 CASSLQPGPGTEQYF
TRBJ2-1 many TRBV6-2/TRBV6-3 CARKTSGRDNEQFF
TRBJ1-2 many TRBV4-1 CASSQEWTNYGYTF
TRBJ1-1 many TRBV19 CASSHRGRGTEAFF
TRBJ2-1 many TRBV5-6 CASSAEPTLAPYNEQFF
TRBJ2-1 many TRBV7-2 CASSLGAAGGTPDEQFF
TRBJ2-7 many TRBV20-1 CSASPFQGEGYEQYF